This entry lists 8 T cell receptor beta chains sequenced from one sample in a study of T-cell memory formation after mild COVID-19 (dated by TCRdb to the early 2020s). Libraries were made using 5' RACE. TCRdb shows the sequencer as Illumina NovaSeq 6000. TCRdb reprocessed the public reads (quality trimming at Q25 with fastp, clone calling with MiXCR) and kept in-frame beta chains. Rows with one shared CDR3 protein collapse into an entry with the most common genes and DNA. In all, the sample holds about 150,000 distinct CDR3 sequences, and more than 12% of those were seen once. In total, the top ten clones hold 13% to 15% of the sample. Sequencing input: PBMCs or a T cell subset sorted from them (not recorded which). All receptors derive from an adult woman who had mild COVID-19 (a few samples of this study predate the infection). The sample titles of this study are shuffled in the database, so cell type and time point are left out; the donor was told from shared clones.

The V and J genes are TRBV29-1 and TRBJ1-1; perhaps TRBD1 as D (5 bases). Per the germline V gene, CDR1 is SQVTM and CDR2 is ANQGSEA. Trimming removed 7 bases from V and 4 bases from J, with 10 bases in between. The CDR3 spans 11 residues. The CDR3 region has the DNA TGCAGCGCCTACAGGATCACTGAAGCTTTCTTT. Translated: CSAYRITEAFF. Using reference TRBV29-1 and TRBJ1-1 for the parts outside the CDR3, the full variable domain is SAVISQKPSRDICQRGTSLTIQCQVDSQVTMMFWYRQQPGQSLTLIATANQGSEATYESGFVIDKFPISRPNLTFSTLTVSNMSPEDSSIYLCSAYRITEAFFGQGTRLTVV.

The genes are TRBV29-1 and TRBJ1-1; D remains ambiguous. V was cut by 2 bases and J by 1 base, with 11 bases left in between. The CDR3 contains 14 residues. Germline V gives CDR1 SQVTM, CDR2 ANQGSEA. This CDR3 reads CSVELRTANTEAFF. In nucleotides, the CDR3 is TGCAGCGTTGAACTTCGGACGGCGAACACTGAAGCTTTCTTT.

Of note for this clonotype: The junction shows a germline mismatch at one end, possibly a read error. The chain is built from TRBV6-4 and TRBJ2-6, with 7 nucleotides matching TRBD1. This CDR3 is 15 amino acids long. Germline V lookup: CDR1 MRHNA, CDR2 SNTAGT. The CDR3 here is CASSDTGAGANVLNF. As DNA, the CDR3 is TGTGCCAGCAGTGACACAGGGGCTGGGGCCAACGTCCTGAATTTC.

This chain joins TRBV6-6 and TRBJ2-1; 8 bases agree with TRBD1. CDR3 length: 15 residues. In germline, CDR1 is MNHNY, CDR2 SVGAGI (reference sequence). The ends lost 5 bases at V and 7 bases at J; junction bases unmatched: 10. The CDR3 spells CASSPLRTGRNEQFF. CDR3 sequence (DNA): TGTGCCAGCAGTCCTTTAAGGACAGGGCGGAATGAGCAGTTCTTC.

This clonotype was detected a few times. The genes are TRBV25-1 and TRBJ2-6; D tentatively reads TRBD1 or TRBD2 (5 bases each). V was shortened by 6 bases and J by 1 base, with 19 bases between the two germline ends. Germline V lookup: CDR1 MGHDK, CDR2 SYGVNS. This CDR3 is 18 amino acids long. This CDR3 reads CASSAPVSGGSGANVLTF. The CDR3 nucleotides are TGTGCCAGCAGCGCCCCTGTTAGTGGGGGTTCTGGGGCCAACGTCCTGACTTTC.

This clonotype was detected only a few times. The chain couples TRBV29-1 to TRBJ2-1; 9 bases are shared with TRBD2. In germline, CDR1 is SQVTM, CDR2 ANQGSEA. Trimming removed 2 bases from V and 11 bases from J; junction bases left unmatched: 7. The CDR3 is made up of 13 amino acids. The CDR3, as DNA: TGCAGCGTTGAAAAAGGCAGCGGGAGGAAGCAGTTCTTC. Translating it yields CSVEKGSGRKQFF.

The chain uses TRBV7-6 and TRBJ1-1; unclear D gene. Germline-derived CDR1 and CDR2 are SGHVS and FNYEAQ. The V and J ends lost 3 bases and 5 bases respectively, with 10 bases between them. This CDR3 region has 13 residues. CDR3 coding DNA: TGTGCCAGCAGCTTGGCCCCGGTTACTGAAGCTTTCTTT. Amino acid sequence: CASSLAPVTEAFF.

This sequence joins TRBV5-4 and TRBJ2-1, with a possible D match to TRBD2 (5 bases). This CDR3 region has 15 residues. Germline V gene sequence: CDR1 SGHNT, CDR2 YYREEE (reference sequence). V lost 0 bases, J lost 7 bases, and 14 bases lay in between. CDR3 in DNA: TGTGCCAGCAGCTTGGCAGCCCTCCCGGGGAATGAGCAGTTCTTC. Translating it yields CASSLAALPGNEQFF.